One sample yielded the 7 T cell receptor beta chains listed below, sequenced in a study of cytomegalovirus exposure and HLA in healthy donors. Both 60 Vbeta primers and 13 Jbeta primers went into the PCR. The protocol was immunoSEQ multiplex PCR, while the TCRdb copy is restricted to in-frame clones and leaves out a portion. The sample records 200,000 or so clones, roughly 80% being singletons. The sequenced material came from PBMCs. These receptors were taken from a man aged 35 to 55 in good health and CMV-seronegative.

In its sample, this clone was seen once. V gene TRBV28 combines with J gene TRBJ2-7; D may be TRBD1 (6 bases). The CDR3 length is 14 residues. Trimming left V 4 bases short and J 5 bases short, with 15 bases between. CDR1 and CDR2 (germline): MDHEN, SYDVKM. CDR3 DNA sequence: TGTGCCAGCAGTTCAGGGGATCTTGTTGACGAGCAGTACTTC. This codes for CASSSGDLVDEQYF.

CDR3: CASSLTRGGQKLFF. DNA for the CDR3: TGTGCCAGCAGTTTAACCAGGGGCGGGCAAAAACTGTTTTTT. The V and J genes are TRBV28 and TRBJ1-4; a weak D match, TRBD1 (6 bases). CDR3 size: 14 residues. Germline CDR1 MDHEN, CDR2 SYDVKM. Trimming removed 2 bases at V and 9 bases at J, with 13 bases between.

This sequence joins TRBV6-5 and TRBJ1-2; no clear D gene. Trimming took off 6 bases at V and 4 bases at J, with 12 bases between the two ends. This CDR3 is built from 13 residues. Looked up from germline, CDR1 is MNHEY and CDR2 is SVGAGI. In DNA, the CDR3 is TGTGCCAGCAGGGACGAGGGAGTCTATGGCTACACCTTC. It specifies CASRDEGVYGYTF.

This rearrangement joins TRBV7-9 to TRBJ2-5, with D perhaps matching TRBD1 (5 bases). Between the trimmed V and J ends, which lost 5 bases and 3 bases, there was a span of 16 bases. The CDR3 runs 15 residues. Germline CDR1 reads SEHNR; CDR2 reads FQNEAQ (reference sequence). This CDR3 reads CASSPPPDSKETQYF. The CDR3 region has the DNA TGTGCCAGCAGCCCTCCCCCCGACAGCAAAGAGACCCAGTACTTC.

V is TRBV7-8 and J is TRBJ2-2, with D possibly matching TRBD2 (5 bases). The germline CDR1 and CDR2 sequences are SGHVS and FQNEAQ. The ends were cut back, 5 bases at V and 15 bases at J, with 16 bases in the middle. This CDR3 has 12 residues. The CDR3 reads CASSEGLSPMFF. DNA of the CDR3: TGTGCCAGCAGCGAGGGCCTTTCTCCCATGTTTTTT.

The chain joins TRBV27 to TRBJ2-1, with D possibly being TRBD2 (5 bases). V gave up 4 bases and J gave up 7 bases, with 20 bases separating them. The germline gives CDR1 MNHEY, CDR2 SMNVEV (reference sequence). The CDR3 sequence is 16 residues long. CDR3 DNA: TGTGCCAGCAGTTCCGATCTCTGGACTCGTCAAAATGAGCAGTTCTTC. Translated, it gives CASSSDLWTRQNEQFF.

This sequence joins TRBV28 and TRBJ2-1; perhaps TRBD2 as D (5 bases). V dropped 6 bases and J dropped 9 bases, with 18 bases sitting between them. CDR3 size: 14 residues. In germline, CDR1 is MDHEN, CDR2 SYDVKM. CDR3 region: CASSRGLPFGEQFF. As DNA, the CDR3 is TGTGCCAGCAGCCGAGGACTCCCTTTCGGTGAGCAGTTCTTC.